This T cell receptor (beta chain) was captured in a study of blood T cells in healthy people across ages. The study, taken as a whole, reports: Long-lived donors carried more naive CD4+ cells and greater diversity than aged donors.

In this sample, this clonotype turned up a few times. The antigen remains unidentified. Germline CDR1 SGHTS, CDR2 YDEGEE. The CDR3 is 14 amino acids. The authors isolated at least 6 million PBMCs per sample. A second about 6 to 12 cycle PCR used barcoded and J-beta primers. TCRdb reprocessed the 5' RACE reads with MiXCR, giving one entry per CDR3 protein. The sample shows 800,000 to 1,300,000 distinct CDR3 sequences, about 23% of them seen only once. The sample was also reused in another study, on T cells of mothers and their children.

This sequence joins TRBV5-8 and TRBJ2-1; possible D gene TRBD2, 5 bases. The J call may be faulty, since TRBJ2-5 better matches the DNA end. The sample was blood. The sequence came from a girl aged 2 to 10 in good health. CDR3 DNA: TGTGCCAGCAGCTATGAACTAGGACGGGGGACCCAGTACTTC. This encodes CASSYELGRGTQYF.